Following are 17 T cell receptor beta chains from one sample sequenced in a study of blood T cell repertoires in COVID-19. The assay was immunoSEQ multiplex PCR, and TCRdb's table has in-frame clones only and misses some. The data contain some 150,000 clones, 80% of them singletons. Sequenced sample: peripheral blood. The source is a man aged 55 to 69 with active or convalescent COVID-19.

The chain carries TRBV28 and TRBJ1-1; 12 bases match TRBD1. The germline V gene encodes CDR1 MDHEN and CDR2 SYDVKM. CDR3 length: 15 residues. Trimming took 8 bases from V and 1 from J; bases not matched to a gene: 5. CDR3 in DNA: TGTGCCAGCTTTCCGGGACAGGGGGCGAACACTGAAGCTTTCTTT. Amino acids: CASFPGQGANTEAFF.

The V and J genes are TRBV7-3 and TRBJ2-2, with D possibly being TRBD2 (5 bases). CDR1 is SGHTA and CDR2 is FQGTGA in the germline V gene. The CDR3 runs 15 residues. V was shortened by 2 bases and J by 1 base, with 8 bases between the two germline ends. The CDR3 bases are TGTGCCAGCAGCTTACCCAGCGGGAACACCGGGGAGCTGTTTTTT. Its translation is CASSLPSGNTGELFF.

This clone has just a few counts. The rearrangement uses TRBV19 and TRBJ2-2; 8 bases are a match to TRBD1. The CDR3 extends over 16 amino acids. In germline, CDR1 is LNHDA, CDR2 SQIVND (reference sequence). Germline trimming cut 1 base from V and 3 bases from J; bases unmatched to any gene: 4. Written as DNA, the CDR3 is TGTGCCAGTAGTATAGGCAGGGGGCGAGACACCGGGGAGCTGTTTTTT. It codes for CASSIGRGRDTGELFF.

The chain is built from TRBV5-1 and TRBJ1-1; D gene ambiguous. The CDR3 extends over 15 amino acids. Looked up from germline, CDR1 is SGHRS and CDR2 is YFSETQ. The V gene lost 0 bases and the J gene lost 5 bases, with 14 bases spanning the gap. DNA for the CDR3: TGCGCCAGCAGCTTGGAGCCGGGAAGAAGGACTGAAGCTTTCTTT. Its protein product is CASSLEPGRRTEAFF. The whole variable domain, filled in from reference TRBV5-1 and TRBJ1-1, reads KAGVTQTPRYLIKTRGQQVTLSCSPISGHRSVSWYQQTPGQGLQFLFEYFSETQRNKGNFPGRFSGRQFSNSRSEMNVSTLELGDSALYLCASSLEPGRRTEAFFGQGTRLTVV.

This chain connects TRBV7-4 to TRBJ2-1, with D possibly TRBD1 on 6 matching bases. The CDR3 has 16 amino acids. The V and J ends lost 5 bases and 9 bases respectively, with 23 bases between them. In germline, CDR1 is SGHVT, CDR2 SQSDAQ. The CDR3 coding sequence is TGTGCCAGCAGCACCCAGGGGTCCCACAATTTCAGTGAGCAGTTCTTC. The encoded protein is CASSTQGSHNFSEQFF.

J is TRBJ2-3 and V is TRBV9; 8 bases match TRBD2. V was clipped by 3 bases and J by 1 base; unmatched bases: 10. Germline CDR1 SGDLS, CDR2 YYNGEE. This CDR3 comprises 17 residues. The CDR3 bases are TGTGCCAGCAGCGCCTATGGGGCGGGAGGAGGCACAGATACGCAGTATTTT. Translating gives CASSAYGAGGGTDTQYF.

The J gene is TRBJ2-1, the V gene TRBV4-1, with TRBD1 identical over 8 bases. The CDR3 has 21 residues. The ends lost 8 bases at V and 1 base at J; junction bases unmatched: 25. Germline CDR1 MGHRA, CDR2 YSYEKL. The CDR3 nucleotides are TGCGCCAGCTTCGGGGGACAGGTCGTCCCAAGCCCGGAGATTTCCTACAATGAGCAGTTCTTC. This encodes CASFGGQVVPSPEISYNEQFF.

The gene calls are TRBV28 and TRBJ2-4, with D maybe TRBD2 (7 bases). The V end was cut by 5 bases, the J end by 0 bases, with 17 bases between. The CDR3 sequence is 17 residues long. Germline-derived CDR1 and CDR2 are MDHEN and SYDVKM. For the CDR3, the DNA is TGTGCCAGCAGTGGGGGAGGGGGGTTTATAGCCAAAAACATTCAGTACTTC. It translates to CASSGGGGFIAKNIQYF.

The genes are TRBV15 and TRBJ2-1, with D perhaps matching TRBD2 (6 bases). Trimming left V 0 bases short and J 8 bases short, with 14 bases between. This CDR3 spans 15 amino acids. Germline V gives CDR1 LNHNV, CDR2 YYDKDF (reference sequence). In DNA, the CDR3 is TGTGCCACCAGCAGAGATATGGAGGGGCGATATGAGCAGTTCTTC. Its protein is CATSRDMEGRYEQFF.

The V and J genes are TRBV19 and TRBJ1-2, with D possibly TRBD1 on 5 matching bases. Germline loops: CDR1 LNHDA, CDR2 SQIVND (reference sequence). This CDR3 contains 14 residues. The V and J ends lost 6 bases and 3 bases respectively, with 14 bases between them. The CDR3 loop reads CASSSSGGHYGYTF. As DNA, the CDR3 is TGTGCCAGTAGCTCGTCGGGGGGTCACTATGGCTACACCTTC.

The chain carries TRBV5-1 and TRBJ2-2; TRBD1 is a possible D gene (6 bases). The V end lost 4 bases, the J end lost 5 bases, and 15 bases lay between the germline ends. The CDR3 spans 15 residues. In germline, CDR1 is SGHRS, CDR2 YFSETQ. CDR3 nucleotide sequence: TGCGCCAGCAGCCGGGACACCAAGGGGACCGGGGAGCTGTTTTTT. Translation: CASSRDTKGTGELFF.

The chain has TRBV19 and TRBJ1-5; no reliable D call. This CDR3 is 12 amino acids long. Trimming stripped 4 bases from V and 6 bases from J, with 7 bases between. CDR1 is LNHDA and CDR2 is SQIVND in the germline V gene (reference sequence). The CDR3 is CASSREVQPQHF. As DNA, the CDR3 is TGTGCCAGTAGTAGGGAGGTTCAGCCCCAGCATTTT.

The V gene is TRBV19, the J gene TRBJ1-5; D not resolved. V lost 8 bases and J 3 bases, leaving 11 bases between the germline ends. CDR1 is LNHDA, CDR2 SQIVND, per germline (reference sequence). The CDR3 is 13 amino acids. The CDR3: CASSPGVNQPQHF. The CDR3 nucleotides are TGTGCCAGTTCCCCCGGGGTCAATCAGCCCCAGCATTTT.

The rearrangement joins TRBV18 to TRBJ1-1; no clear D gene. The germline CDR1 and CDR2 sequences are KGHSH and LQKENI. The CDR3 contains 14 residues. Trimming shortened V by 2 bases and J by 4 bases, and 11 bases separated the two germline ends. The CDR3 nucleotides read TGTGCCAGCTCACCATCCCGGCGGGGCACTGAAGCTTTCTTT. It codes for CASSPSRRGTEAFF.

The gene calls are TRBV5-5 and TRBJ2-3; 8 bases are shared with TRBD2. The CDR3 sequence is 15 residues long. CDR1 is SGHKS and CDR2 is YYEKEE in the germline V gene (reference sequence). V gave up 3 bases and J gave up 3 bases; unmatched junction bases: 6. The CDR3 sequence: CASSYLAGSTDTQYF. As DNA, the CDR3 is TGTGCCAGCAGCTATTTAGCGGGATCGACAGATACGCAGTATTTT.

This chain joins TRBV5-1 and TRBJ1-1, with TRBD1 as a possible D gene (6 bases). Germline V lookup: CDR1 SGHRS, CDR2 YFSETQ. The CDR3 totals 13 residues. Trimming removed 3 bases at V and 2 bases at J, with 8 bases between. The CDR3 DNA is TGCGCCAGCAGCTCGGACAGCAACACTGAAGCTTTCTTT. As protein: CASSSDSNTEAFF.

CDR3 DNA: TGCGCCAGCAGCTTTGACGGACAGGGGCAGACTGAAGCTTTCTTT. Protein: CASSFDGQGQTEAFF. This chain links TRBV5-1 with TRBJ1-1, with 9 bases matching TRBD1. Germline V gene data show CDR1 as SGHRS and CDR2 as YFSETQ. Germline trimming cut 2 bases from V and 5 bases from J; bases unmatched to any gene: 7. This CDR3 has 15 amino acids.